This T cell receptor (beta chain) appears in the sequencing data of a study of shared clonotypes between healthy human individuals. The assay was immunoSEQ multiplex PCR, and TCRdb's table has in-frame clones only and misses some. The profile shows roughly 1 million clones, 60% to 80% of them singletons. Study donors comprised healthy, HIV-negative adults devoid of recent acute infection or vaccination. The investigators split CD4+ cells into a CD45RA+ naive subset and a CD45RA-negative memory subset. Study findings and constraints: Clonotypes that were shared across a handful of donors made up approximately 5% of naive CD4 clonotypes.

Of note for this clone: No antigen is known for it. Other DNA sequences in the sample encode the same CDR3.

The TCR originated in a young man in good health. Material: memory CD4+ T cells sorted from blood. Subset given: CD45RA-negative fraction.

The CDR3 bases are TGCGCCAGCAGCTTGGGCCAGACCTACAATGAGCAGTTCTTC. This sequence encodes CASSLGQTYNEQFF. This chain joins TRBV5-1 and TRBJ2-1; no clear D. V lost 0 bases and J 2 bases, leaving 6 bases between the germline ends. The germline V gene has CDR1 SGHRS and CDR2 YFSETQ. CDR3 length: 14 residues.